Below are 17 T cell receptor beta chains sequenced from a single sample in a study of human T cells and chemical hapten exposure. Time point here: pre-sensitization, week 0. Noted treatment: therapeutic diphenylcyclopropenone sensitization with weekly scalp DPC. One entry per CDR3 protein, called by TCRdb with MiXCR from the RACE reads. The sample lists 250,000 or so distinct CDR3 sequences, approximately 7.5% occurring once. Here the sequenced sample was whole blood, taken in connection with sensitization to the hapten diphenylcyclopropenone (DPC). These receptors all come from a man younger than 35 with alopecia areata. Some clones in this sample may be carry-over from other donors' samples.

As DNA, the CDR3 is TGTGCCAGCAGTTACGCGGCAAGAGGGGCTGAAGCTTTCTTT. This sequence encodes CASSYAARGAEAFF. The chain links TRBV6-6 to TRBJ1-1; maybe TRBD1 (5 bases). V was trimmed by 2 bases and J by 6 bases, leaving 13 bases between them. The CDR3 loop spans 14 amino acids. Per germline, CDR1 MNHNY and CDR2 SVGAGI (reference sequence).

This clonotype has just a few counts. The chain couples TRBV7-9 to TRBJ1-6; TRBD1 matches 7 bases. With V trimmed by 4 bases and J by 2 bases, 5 bases remained unmatched. This CDR3 has 16 residues. The germline gives CDR1 SEHNR, CDR2 FQNEAQ (reference sequence). DNA of the CDR3: TGTGCCAGCAGCTACCAGGGGGTACCCTATAATTCACCCCTCCACTTT. As protein: CASSYQGVPYNSPLHF.

V usage is TRBV3-1 and J usage is TRBJ1-1; D not resolved. The CDR3 length is 15 residues. Trimming took off 1 base at V and 3 bases at J, with 12 bases between the two ends. The germline CDR1 and CDR2 sequences are LGHDT and YNNKEL (reference sequence). CDR3 sequence reads: CASSQAGWMDTEAFF. DNA for the CDR3: TGTGCCAGCAGCCAAGCTGGTTGGATGGACACTGAAGCTTTCTTT.

This chain connects TRBV12-5 to TRBJ2-3, with D tentatively TRBD2 (5 bases). The CDR3 totals 13 residues. Trimming took off 5 bases at V and 6 bases at J, with 12 bases between the two ends. The V gene's germline CDR1 is LGHNT and CDR2 FRNRAP. CDR3 nucleotides: TGTGCTAGTGGTGCCCGCCCGGGGGATACGCAGTATTTT. Amino acids: CASGARPGDTQYF. Combining the CDR3 with reference TRBV12-5 and TRBJ2-3 gives the whole variable domain DARVTQTPRHKVTEMGQEVTMRCQPILGHNTVFWYRQTMMQGLELLAYFRNRAPLDDSGMPKDRFSAEMPDATLATLKIQPSEPRDSAVYFCASGARPGDTQYFGPGTRLTVL.

This rearrangement joins TRBV25-1 to TRBJ2-5; possibly TRBD1 for D (5 bases). Between the trimmed V and J ends, which lost 0 bases and 5 bases, there was a span of 7 bases. The CDR3 contains 13 residues. Germline V gene lookup returns CDR1 MGHDK and CDR2 SYGVNS. In DNA, the CDR3 is TGTGCCAGCAGTGAATATGGGGCGGAGACCCAGTACTTC. Amino acid sequence: CASSEYGAETQYF.

This clonotype has a handful of counts. The chain is built from TRBV19 and TRBJ2-5; tentative D call: TRBD1 (5 bases). Germline V lookup: CDR1 LNHDA, CDR2 SQIVND (reference sequence). Trimming pared 3 bases from V and 2 bases from J, leaving 10 bases between. This CDR3 is 14 amino acids long. Here the CDR3 DNA reads TGTGCCAGTAGTATTAGCTACAGGCAAGAGACCCAGTACTTC. Its protein is CASSISYRQETQYF.

The J gene is TRBJ2-7, the V gene TRBV5-1; D is undetermined. The CDR3 extends over 15 amino acids. The V and J ends lost 2 bases and 5 bases respectively, with 17 bases between them. Germline CDR1 and CDR2: SGHRS and YFSETQ. In DNA, the CDR3 is TGCGCCAGCAGCTTACTTCTCCTGGGGTTGGACGAGCAGTACTTC. It is translated as CASSLLLLGLDEQYF.

This clonotype was picked up a small number of times. The chain has TRBV27 and TRBJ2-1; 10 bases align to TRBD1. This CDR3 comprises 17 residues. Losses at the gene ends were 4 bases for V and 8 bases for J; bases not matched to a gene: 14. Germline lookup yields CDR1 MNHEY and CDR2 SMNVEV (reference sequence). CDR3 loop: CASSSFAGTGAGDEQFF. CDR3 coding DNA: TGTGCCAGCAGTTCTTTCGCCGGGACAGGGGCCGGGGATGAGCAGTTCTTC.

J is TRBJ2-6 and V is TRBV29-1, with D unclear. V was clipped by 4 bases and J by 4 bases, with 8 bases between them. Germline lookup yields CDR1 SQVTM and CDR2 ANQGSEA. The CDR3 sequence is 13 residues long. The CDR3 bases are TGCAGCGTTGCGAGTCAAGGGGCCAACGTCCTGACTTTC. Protein product: CSVASQGANVLTF. Complete variable domain (other parts from reference TRBV29-1 and TRBJ2-6): SAVISQKPSRDICQRGTSLTIQCQVDSQVTMMFWYRQQPGQSLTLIATANQGSEATYESGFVIDKFPISRPNLTFSTLTVSNMSPEDSSIYLCSVASQGANVLTFGAGSRLTVL.

This clonotype was found many times. This chain connects TRBV20-1 to TRBJ1-2, with no clear D. V lost 0 bases to trimming and J lost 4 bases, with 9 bases between them. The germline V gene has CDR1 DFQATT and CDR2 SNEGSKA (reference sequence). The CDR3 length is 13 residues. The CDR3 is CSARDSRTYGYTF. The CDR3 DNA is TGCAGTGCTAGAGATTCCCGAACCTATGGCTACACCTTC.

There are a few counts of this clonotype. The rearrangement uses TRBV7-9 and TRBJ1-6; unclear D gene. The CDR3 sequence is 14 residues long. Trimming stripped 1 base from V and 9 bases from J, with 10 bases between. CDR1 is SEHNR, CDR2 FQNEAQ, per germline (reference sequence). The CDR3 is CASSLGGVGSPLHF. The CDR3 region has the DNA TGTGCCAGCAGCTTAGGGGGAGTCGGTTCACCCCTCCACTTT.

The table lists this clonotype with a count of one. This sequence joins TRBV28 and TRBJ2-4; 7 nucleotides match TRBD1. The CDR3 has 19 residues. The germline CDR1 and CDR2 sequences are MDHEN and SYDVKM. After removal of 1 base from V and 0 bases from J, the junction contained 12 bases not matched to a gene. The CDR3 nucleotides are TGTGCCAGCAGTTTATCCGCGACCACAGGGGTAGGAGCCAAAAACATTCAGTACTTC. It encodes CASSLSATTGVGAKNIQYF.

The J gene is TRBJ2-7, the V gene TRBV5-6, with 10 positions matching TRBD1. V was pared by 3 bases and J by 5 bases, with 11 bases of the junction left unmatched. This CDR3 contains 16 residues. Germline CDR1 is SGHDT and CDR2 is YYEEEE. The CDR3 bases are TGTGCCAGCAGCTCACCTTGGGACAGGGGAATTAACGAGCAGTACTTC. Encoded protein: CASSSPWDRGINEQYF.

Many counts were recorded for this clonotype. The V and J genes are TRBV6-5 and TRBJ2-3; D is unclear. CDR1 is MNHEY, CDR2 SVGAGI, per germline. The CDR3 consists of 14 residues. The V end was cut by 5 bases, the J end by 0 bases, with 9 bases between. Written as DNA, the CDR3 is TGTGCCAGCAGTACGGACCATAGCACAGATACGCAGTATTTT. It yields the protein CASSTDHSTDTQYF.

The V gene is TRBV29-1, the J gene TRBJ2-7; TRBD1 matches at 7 bases. Germline trimming cut 6 bases from V and 2 bases from J; bases unmatched to any gene: 10. Germline V CDR1 and CDR2: SQVTM, ANQGSEA. This CDR3 is built from 14 residues. The CDR3 DNA sequence: TGCAGCGTGGGAGAGGGGGCAGGGCCCTACGAGCAGTACTTC. Encoded protein: CSVGEGAGPYEQYF.

The chain joins TRBV2 to TRBJ2-3; 14 positions agree with TRBD2. J gave up 7 bases and V 6 bases, and 12 bases lay outside the gene matches. Germline V lookup: CDR1 SNHLY, CDR2 FYNNEI. The CDR3 runs to 17 residues. The CDR3 sequence is CASRELTSGGEQYTQYF. The CDR3 DNA reads TGTGCCAGCAGGGAACTGACTAGCGGGGGGGAACAATATACGCAGTATTTT.

This clonotype was detected a few times. This chain joins TRBV5-1 and TRBJ2-5; no firm D call. Germline V lookup: CDR1 SGHRS, CDR2 YFSETQ. The length of the CDR3 is 15 residues. The germline V and J ends were trimmed by 1 base and 5 bases, with 15 bases remaining between them. CDR3 amino acids: CASSLFPGAAETQYF. CDR3 nucleotides: TGCGCCAGCAGCTTGTTTCCGGGCGCCGCGGAGACCCAGTACTTC.